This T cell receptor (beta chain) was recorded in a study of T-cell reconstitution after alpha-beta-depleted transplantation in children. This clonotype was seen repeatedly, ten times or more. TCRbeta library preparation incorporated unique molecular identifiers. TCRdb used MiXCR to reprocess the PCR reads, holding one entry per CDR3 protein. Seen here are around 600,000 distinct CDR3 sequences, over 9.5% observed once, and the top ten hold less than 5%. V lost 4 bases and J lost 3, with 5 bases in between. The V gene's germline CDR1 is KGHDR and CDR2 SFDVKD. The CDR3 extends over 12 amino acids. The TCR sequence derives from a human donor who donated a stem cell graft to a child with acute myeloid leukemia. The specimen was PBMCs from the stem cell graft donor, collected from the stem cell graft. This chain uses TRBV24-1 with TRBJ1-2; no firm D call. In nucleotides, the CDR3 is TGTGCCACCAGTGACGCCTACTATGGCTACACCTTC. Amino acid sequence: CATSDAYYGYTF.